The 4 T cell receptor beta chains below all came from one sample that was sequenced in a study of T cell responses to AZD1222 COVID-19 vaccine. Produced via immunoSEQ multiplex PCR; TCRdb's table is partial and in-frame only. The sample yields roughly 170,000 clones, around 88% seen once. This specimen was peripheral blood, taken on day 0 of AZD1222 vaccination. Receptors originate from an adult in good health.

CDR3 DNA: TGTGCCTGGGGGGCAGCGTCGGCGAATCAGCCCCAGCATTTT. It specifies CAWGAASANQPQHF. The chain recombines TRBV30 with TRBJ1-5, with a weak D call TRBD1 (5 bases). CDR3 size: 14 residues. Germline V gene sequence: CDR1 GTSNPN, CDR2 SVGIG (reference sequence). Trimming took off 5 bases at V and 4 bases at J, with 15 bases between the two ends.

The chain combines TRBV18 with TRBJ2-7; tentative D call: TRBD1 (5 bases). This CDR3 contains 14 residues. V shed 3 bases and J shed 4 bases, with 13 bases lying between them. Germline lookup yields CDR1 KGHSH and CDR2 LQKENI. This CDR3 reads CASSPQGAGYEQYF. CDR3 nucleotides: TGTGCCAGCTCACCTCAAGGGGCCGGATACGAGCAGTACTTC.

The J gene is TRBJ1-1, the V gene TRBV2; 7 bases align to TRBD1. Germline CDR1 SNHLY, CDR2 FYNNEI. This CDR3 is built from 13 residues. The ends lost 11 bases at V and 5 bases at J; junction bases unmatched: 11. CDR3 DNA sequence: TGTGCCGGCGCACAGGGGCAGGGGACTGAAGCTTTCTTT. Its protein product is CAGAQGQGTEAFF.

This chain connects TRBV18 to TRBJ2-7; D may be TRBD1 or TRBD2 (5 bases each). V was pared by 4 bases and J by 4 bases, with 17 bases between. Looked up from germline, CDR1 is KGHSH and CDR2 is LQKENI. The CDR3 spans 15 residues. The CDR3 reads CASSQGTSGGYEQYF. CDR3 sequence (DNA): TGTGCCAGCTCACAGGGGACGTCGGGTGGGTACGAGCAGTACTTC.